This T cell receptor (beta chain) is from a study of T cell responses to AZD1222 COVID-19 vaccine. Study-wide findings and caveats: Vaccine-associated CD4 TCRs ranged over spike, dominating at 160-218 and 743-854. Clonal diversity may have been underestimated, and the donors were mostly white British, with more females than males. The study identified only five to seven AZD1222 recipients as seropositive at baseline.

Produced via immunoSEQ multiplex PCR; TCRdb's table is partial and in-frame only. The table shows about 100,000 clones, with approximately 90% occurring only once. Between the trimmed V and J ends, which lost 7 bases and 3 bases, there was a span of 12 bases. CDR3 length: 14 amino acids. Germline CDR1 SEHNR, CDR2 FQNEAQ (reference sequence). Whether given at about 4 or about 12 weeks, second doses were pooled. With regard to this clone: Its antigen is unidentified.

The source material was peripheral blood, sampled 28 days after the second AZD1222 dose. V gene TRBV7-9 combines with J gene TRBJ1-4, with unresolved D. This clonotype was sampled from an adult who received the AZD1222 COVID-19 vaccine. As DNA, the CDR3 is TGTGCCAGCACCAGAGTGACGGCTAATGAAAAACTGTTTTTT. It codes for CASTRVTANEKLFF. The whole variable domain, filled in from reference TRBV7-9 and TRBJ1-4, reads DTGVSQNPRHKITKRGQNVTFRCDPISEHNRLYWYRQTLGQGPEFLTYFQNEAQLEKSRLLSDRFSAERPKGSFSTLEIQRTEQGDSAMYLCASTRVTANEKLFFGSGTQLSVL.